This T cell receptor beta chain is drawn from a study of blood T cell repertoires in COVID-19. Germline values: CDR1 GTSNPN, CDR2 SVGIG (reference sequence). CDR3 length equals 15 residues. Trimming shortened V by 4 bases and J by 0 bases, and 15 bases separated the two germline ends. Original data processing: The assay estimated nucleated cells by amplifying reference gene primers. The assay was immunoSEQ multiplex PCR, and TCRdb's table has in-frame clones only and misses some. The V and J calls and clone size come from that table; D and trimming were worked out from the DNA. The repertoire consists of some 390,000 clones, with around 92% occurring once and the leading ten covering 1.5% to 2%.

This receptor was obtained from a woman between 25 and 40 years old who had recovered from COVID-19. The V and J genes are TRBV30 and TRBJ1-2, with D unclear. The specimen sequenced was PBMCs or T cells enriched from blood (not recorded which). The CDR3 reads CAWIPRPGSNYGYTF. CDR3 nucleotides: TGTGCCTGGATTCCTCGACCGGGGTCTAACTATGGCTACACCTTC.